These 25 T cell receptor beta chains originate from one sample sequenced in a study of CD8 T cells in Susac syndrome. RNA, at about 0.45 to 1 ug, was reverse transcribed with random hexamers. Via MiXCR, TCRdb re-called the immunoSEQ multiplex PCR reads, giving one row per CDR3 protein. Counted here are 120,000 or so distinct CDR3 sequences, around 96% occurring once; the ten biggest clones make up around 0.21%. Sequenced input: CD8+ T cells from PBMCs. The receptors come from a human donor with Susac syndrome.

The CDR3 sequence is CASSPDPLAGGATGELFF. Here the CDR3 DNA reads TGTGCCAGCAGCCCCGATCCACTAGCGGGAGGGGCCACCGGGGAGCTGTTTTTT. The V and J genes are TRBV7-3 and TRBJ2-2; 13 nucleotides line up with TRBD2. Germline lookup yields CDR1 SGHTA and CDR2 FQGTGA. The CDR3 is made up of 18 amino acids. V lost 5 bases to trimming and J lost 4 bases; unmatched junction nucleotides: 10.

The V call is TRBV5-1, the J call TRBJ1-1, with no clear D. Germline V gene sequence: CDR1 SGHRS, CDR2 YFSETQ. This CDR3 is 16 amino acids long. Trimming removed 3 bases from V and 1 base from J, with 16 bases in between. As DNA, the CDR3 is TGCGCCAGCAGCTCTTATTCGGATCCTGAGAACACTGAAGCTTTCTTT. Translation: CASSSYSDPENTEAFF.

This clonotype was detected once. The genes are TRBV19 and TRBJ1-1, with D unclear. With 3 bases removed from V and 1 base from J, the gap between germline ends came to 6 bases. This CDR3 is 13 amino acids long. The germline gives CDR1 LNHDA, CDR2 SQIVND (reference sequence). Here the CDR3 DNA reads TGTGCCAGTAGTATCACCAGGAACACTGAAGCTTTCTTT. It translates to CASSITRNTEAFF.

The chain links TRBV4-1 to TRBJ1-2; 8 bases line up with TRBD1. The CDR3 contains 16 residues. J lost 3 bases, V lost 1 base, and 7 bases had no gene match. Germline V CDR1 and CDR2: MGHRA, YSYEKL. CDR3 nucleotides: TGCGCCAGCAGCCAAGTCCTGGACAGGGATGACTATGGCTACACCTTC. This gives the protein CASSQVLDRDDYGYTF.

This chain links TRBV4-3 with TRBJ1-1, with D possibly being TRBD1 (5 bases). Per the germline V gene, CDR1 is LGHNA and CDR2 is YSLEER. With 2 bases removed from V and 0 bases from J, the gap between germline ends came to 13 bases. This CDR3 has 16 amino acids. The CDR3 loop is CASSQRQGPMNTEAFF. The CDR3, as DNA: TGCGCCAGCAGCCAAAGGCAGGGCCCTATGAACACTGAAGCTTTCTTT.

This sequence joins TRBV25-1 and TRBJ2-7; 8 bases align to TRBD2. The CDR3 totals 16 residues. The V and J ends lost 6 bases and 3 bases, in that order; junction bases with no gene match: 13. Germline V gives CDR1 MGHDK, CDR2 SYGVNS. CDR3 sequence reads: CASSPPRPAGDYEQYF. Here the CDR3 DNA reads TGTGCCAGCAGCCCTCCCCGCCCAGCGGGAGACTACGAGCAGTACTTC.

The chain combines TRBV4-1 with TRBJ1-2, with D possibly being TRBD1 (6 bases). The CDR3 is 15 amino acids. The germline gives CDR1 MGHRA, CDR2 YSYEKL. V dropped 0 bases and J dropped 5 bases, with 13 bases sitting between them. The CDR3 nucleotides are TGCGCCAGCAGCCAAGATCGTGGCAGGGGTTATGGCTACACCTTC. As protein: CASSQDRGRGYGYTF.

This rearrangement joins TRBV19 to TRBJ2-7; 7 positions match TRBD2. Losses at the gene ends were 3 bases for V and 1 base for J; bases not matched to a gene: 6. Germline V CDR1 and CDR2: LNHDA, SQIVND (reference sequence). The CDR3 extends over 15 amino acids. DNA for the CDR3: TGTGCCAGTAGTATTGACTGGGAGGGGTCCTACGAGCAGTACTTC. Protein product: CASSIDWEGSYEQYF. Filled out from reference TRBV19 and TRBJ2-7, the complete variable domain reads DGGITQSPKYLFRKEGQNVTLSCEQNLNHDAMYWYRQDPGQGLRLIYYSQIVNDFQKGDIAEGYSVSREKKESFPLTVTSAQKNPTAFYLCASSIDWEGSYEQYFGPGTRLTVT.

The rearrangement uses TRBV10-3 and TRBJ1-6, with D maybe TRBD1 (5 bases). CDR1 is ENHRY and CDR2 is SYGVKD in the germline V gene. The CDR3 has 13 amino acids. V dropped 4 bases and J dropped 7 bases, with 8 bases sitting between them. The CDR3 DNA reads TGTGCCATCAGTGGGGGGTTCAATTCACCCCTCCACTTT. Protein sequence: CAISGGFNSPLHF.

The chain has TRBV29-1 and TRBJ2-4; no clear D gene. The V gene lost 4 bases and the J gene lost 1 base, with 8 bases spanning the gap. In germline, CDR1 is SQVTM, CDR2 ANQGSEA. This CDR3 is 13 amino acids long. CDR3 in DNA: TGCAGCGTTGTTTTAATGGCCAAAAACATTCAGTACTTC. Amino acid sequence: CSVVLMAKNIQYF.

CDR3 sequence: CASAQGVGSYNEQFF. CDR3 sequence (DNA): TGTGCCAGCGCACAGGGGGTAGGATCCTACAATGAGCAGTTCTTC. The chain is built from TRBV7-2 and TRBJ2-1; 8 bases map to TRBD1. The J segment lost 1 base and the V segment lost 8 bases, leaving 7 bases of the junction unmatched. CDR3 length: 15 amino acids. Germline V gives CDR1 SGHTA, CDR2 FQGNSA.

V and J are TRBV9 and TRBJ2-3, with TRBD2 as a possible D gene (6 bases). The V gene lost 4 bases and the J gene lost 3 bases, with 18 bases spanning the gap. Germline CDR1 is SGDLS and CDR2 is YYNGEE. The CDR3 extends over 16 amino acids. The CDR3 DNA reads TGTGCCAGCAGCCCCGGACACTCCGGGAGTACAGATACGCAGTATTTT. Protein sequence: CASSPGHSGSTDTQYF. Looking up the rest from reference TRBV9 and TRBJ2-3 gives the full variable domain: DSGVTQTPKHLITATGQRVTLRCSPRSGDLSVYWYQQSLDQGLQFLIQYYNGEERAKGNILERFSAQQFPDLHSELNLSSLELGDSALYFCASSPGHSGSTDTQYFGPGTRLTVL.

The J gene is TRBJ2-7, the V gene TRBV4-3; the D call may be TRBD1 or TRBD2 (6 bases each). Trimming took off 0 bases at V and 4 bases at J, with 13 bases between the two ends. There are 15 residues in the CDR3. Germline CDR1 is LGHNA and CDR2 is YSLEER. The CDR3, as DNA: TGCGCCAGCAGCCAAGACGGGGGCGGAGGATACGAGCAGTACTTC. This sequence encodes CASSQDGGGGYEQYF.

The chain employs TRBV4-3 and TRBJ2-7, with TRBD2 identical over 10 bases. The CDR3 totals 16 residues. CDR1 and CDR2 (germline): LGHNA, YSLEER. The V and J ends lost 1 base and 5 bases, in that order; junction bases with no gene match: 8. CDR3 amino acids: CASSQAPSGSGHEQYF. The CDR3 DNA reads TGCGCCAGCAGCCAAGCCCCTAGCGGGAGTGGCCACGAGCAGTACTTC.

The J gene is TRBJ2-7, the V gene TRBV27; 9 bases agree with TRBD2. V shed 5 bases, J shed 1 base, and the junction held 9 bases outside the gene matches. CDR3 length: 16 amino acids. In germline, CDR1 is MNHEY, CDR2 SMNVEV (reference sequence). Written as DNA, the CDR3 is TGTGCCAGCAGTCCGTCTAGCGGGGCCCGATCCTACGAGCAGTACTTC. Residues: CASSPSSGARSYEQYF.

The gene calls are TRBV30 and TRBJ2-2; a possible D gene is TRBD2 (7 bases). The V end lost 2 bases, the J end lost 2 bases, and 15 bases lay between the germline ends. In germline, CDR1 is GTSNPN, CDR2 SVGIG (reference sequence). This CDR3 has 16 residues. CDR3 residues: CAWSRTGGPNTGELFF. The CDR3 region has the DNA TGTGCCTGGAGTAGGACCGGGGGGCCAAACACCGGGGAGCTGTTTTTT.

This chain connects TRBV3-1 to TRBJ2-7, with D tentatively TRBD1 or TRBD2 (5 bases each). This CDR3 is built from 14 residues. Looked up from germline, CDR1 is LGHDT and CDR2 is YNNKEL (reference sequence). V gave up 3 bases and J gave up 2 bases, with 11 bases separating them. The CDR3 protein is CASSQGRTAYEQYF. In nucleotides, the CDR3 is TGTGCCAGCAGCCAGGGACGAACTGCCTACGAGCAGTACTTC.

The V and J genes are TRBV20-1 and TRBJ1-5, with TRBD1 matching 10 bases. The CDR3 runs to 15 residues. The germline gives CDR1 DFQATT, CDR2 SNEGSKA (reference sequence). Trimming took 0 bases from V and 5 from J; bases not matched to a gene: 4. CDR3 loop: CSARDGTGADQPQHF. The CDR3 DNA follows: TGCAGTGCTAGAGATGGGACAGGGGCCGATCAGCCCCAGCATTTT.

The J gene is TRBJ2-5, the V gene TRBV27; 10 bases match TRBD2. Germline V gene data show CDR1 as MNHEY and CDR2 as SMNVEV (reference sequence). The CDR3 consists of 15 residues. Unmatched junction bases numbered 4, after V lost 5 bases and J lost 1 base. CDR3 in DNA: TGTGCCAGCAGTGAATGGACTAGCGGCCAAGAGACCCAGTACTTC. Its protein is CASSEWTSGQETQYF.

The table lists this clonotype with a count of one. The chain employs TRBV9 and TRBJ2-3; perhaps D is TRBD1 or TRBD2 (5 bases each). The CDR3 covers 17 residues. Trimming removed 6 bases from V and 4 bases from J, with 24 bases in between. Per germline, CDR1 SGDLS and CDR2 YYNGEE. The CDR3 nucleotides are TGTGCCAGCACGTTAGATGCCGGGACGACAGACGCAGATACGCAGTATTTT. It specifies CASTLDAGTTDADTQYF.

The chain uses TRBV7-3 and TRBJ1-1; D is uncertain. The CDR3 length is 13 residues. Germline loops: CDR1 SGHTA, CDR2 FQGTGA. V lost 5 bases and J 0 bases, leaving 7 bases between the germline ends. The CDR3 DNA sequence: TGTGCCAGCAGCGCCGACTTGAACACTGAAGCTTTCTTT. Protein product: CASSADLNTEAFF.

V gene TRBV4-2 combines with J gene TRBJ1-3, with D possibly TRBD1 on 6 matching bases. The CDR3 runs 17 residues. In germline, CDR1 is LGHNA, CDR2 YNFKEQ. Trimming took 0 bases from V and 0 from J, leaving 12 bases between them. The CDR3 region has the DNA TGTGCCAGCAGCCAAGATCGGACAGTACCCTCTGGAAACACCATATATTTT. Residues: CASSQDRTVPSGNTIYF.

The V gene is TRBV28, the J gene TRBJ2-3, with D tentatively TRBD1 or TRBD2 (5 bases each). The CDR3 is 15 residues long. Trimming removed 6 bases at V and 3 bases at J, with 16 bases between. Germline loops: CDR1 MDHEN, CDR2 SYDVKM. The CDR3 region is CASSPALEGTDTQYF. The DNA for the CDR3 is TGTGCCAGCAGCCCAGCCCTTGAGGGGACAGATACGCAGTATTTT.

The V and J genes are TRBV6-2 or TRBV6-3 and TRBJ1-5, with D unresolved. Germline V gene data show CDR1 as MNHEY and CDR2 as SVGEGT. The CDR3 covers 15 residues. V was trimmed by 0 bases and J by 2 bases, leaving 8 bases between them. The CDR3 region is CASSYSGARNQPQHF. CDR3 DNA: TGTGCCAGCAGTTACTCGGGCGCGCGCAATCAGCCCCAGCATTTT.

The V gene is TRBV7-8, the J gene TRBJ2-2; the D is unclear. Germline CDR1 is SGHVS and CDR2 is FQNEAQ. Trimming took 3 bases from V and 6 from J, leaving 5 bases between them. The CDR3 has 12 residues. The CDR3 DNA follows: TGTGCCAGCAGCTTCGGGCCCGGGGAGCTGTTTTTT. Translating it yields CASSFGPGELFF.